The present T cell receptor beta chain was sequenced within a study of blood T cells in healthy people across ages. Looked up from germline, CDR1 is MGHRA and CDR2 is YSYEKL. This CDR3 has 14 amino acids. Trimming cost V 0 bases and J 8 bases, with 13 bases left between them. This clonotype appeared many times. Then a second PCR, running roughly 7 to 11 cycles, was carried out with a sample-barcoded 5' primer and a J-beta primer mix. From the 5' RACE reads, TCRdb called clonotypes with MiXCR, one entry per CDR3 protein. The table lists roughly 1.6 million distinct CDR3 sequences, 30% to 40% of them singletons.

The TCR sequence derives from a woman in her twenties or thirties in good health. The chain has TRBV4-1 and TRBJ2-5, with unresolved D. Source material: blood. Written as DNA, the CDR3 is TGCGCCAGCAGCCAAGACCCAACTCAAGGAACCCAGTACTTC. Protein sequence: CASSQDPTQGTQYF.